Sequencing of this T cell receptor (beta chain) was carried out in a study of control samples from healthy donors and cancer patients (TCRdb year 2020). Counted from cysteine to phenylalanine, this CDR3 has 17 amino acids. Only the CDR3 part of the read is kept: 51 bases, read in frame from the first base. The junction shows trimming of 4 bases on V and 0 bases on J, plus 16 bases between the germline ends. The CDR1 and CDR2 encoded by the germline V gene (reference sequence) are SEHNR and FQNEAQ. Note on this clone: Its antigen is still unknown. Within one base of it there is no much larger clone, and no base qualities were kept.

Libraries were constructed by the immunoSEQ multiplex PCR assay. The immuneACCESS repertoire file appears here via TCRdb, limited to in-frame rearrangements. These files lack a portion of the clones; in checked studies, under half of the deficit traces to unresolved V genes, and the cause of the others is not known. Across this sample there are some 77,000 clones, with roughly 89% seen only once. The ten largest clones add up to 7.5% to 8% of the sample. What was sequenced was blood. This receptor was obtained from a woman in her fifties or sixties in good health. This chain joins TRBV7-9 to TRBJ2-1; the D gene remains uncertain. CDR3 loop: CASSSNPSTGSYNEQFF. The nucleotide sequence reads TGTGCCAGCAGCTCTAATCCCTCCACCGGCTCCTACAATGAGCAGTTCTTC.